This TCR beta chain was identified during a study of shared clonotypes between healthy human individuals (dated by TCRdb to about 2020). In terms of the full investigation: The cohort included three men and a couple of women between 18 and 49 years of age. For each donor, CD4 naive and CD4 memory were each run on three plates, CD8 naive on two plates, and CD8 memory on one plate. Blood TCR repertoires of about five healthy adults were deeply sequenced to estimate repertoire size and the extent of clonotype sharing between individuals. Different laboratories and diverse techniques were used to prepare libraries and sequence TCR repertoires, to increase sequencing depth and limit assay-specific biases. Between about 0.8 and 9 billion PBMCs per donor were obtained by leukapheresis.

For the CD8 naive samples, CD45RO-negative cells were positively selected for CCR7, yielding a CD45RA+CCR7+ population from which TemRA cells were excluded. Donors were healthy HIV-negative adults with no recently reported acute infections or vaccinations. Only Caucasian adults living in Nashville, Tennessee, USA were represented among the donors. After blood collection by leukapheresis, PBMCs were isolated using Ficoll-Histopaque density gradient centrifugation and then cryopreserved in the vapor phase of liquid nitrogen. Analytical flow cytometry was used to check the purity and quantity of each magnetically sorted T cell population. Genomic DNA was isolated from every sorted fraction and measured by UV absorbance on a Nanodrop 2000c. TCR CDR3 regions were amplified from genomic DNA by multiplex PCR using the deep immunoSEQ assay. Genomic DNA extracted from each cell subset was distributed evenly over all wells of several immunoSEQ 96-well plates, and each plate served as one replicate. For sorted subsets, about 210 ng of genomic DNA, equivalent to around 30,000 T cell genomes, went into each replicate PCR. Purified libraries were quantified with a Qubit 3.0 fluorometer, sized on a Bioanalyzer 2100, and re-quantified with the KAPA Library Quantification kit. Every immunoSEQ 96-well plate was sequenced on a separate single-read 150-cycle Illumina NextSeq 550 flow cell. The authors' analysis ran thus. Because the immunoSEQ output held only junctional sequences and lacked quality scores, the filtering could not match the filtering applied to full-length reads. Sequences were annotated with PyIR, a Python wrapper for IgBLAST v1.9, using IMGT germline references to assign V/J genes and CDR3. Reads were removed for weak V/J assignments (E-value above 1e-6), missing CDR3, stop codons, out-of-frame junctions, or ambiguous translated residues. A V3J clonotype was defined by an identical inferred V gene, J gene, and CDR3 amino acid sequence. The percentage overlap between two repertoires was calculated by dividing the number of shared unique clonotypes by the size of the smaller repertoire. Three approaches were used to assess repertoire richness: RTK rarefaction, the Chao1 estimator, and Recon v2.1 estimates of unobserved clonotypes. For all TCRbeta clonotypes obtained by the gDNA method from a handful of donors, generation probabilities were computed with OLGA. In TCRdb, the immuneACCESS table is reduced to in-frame sequences with V and J assigned. These tables do not hold every clone; where another copy was compared, an unresolved V gene accounts for under half, and the others remain unexplained. Clonal size and the V and J genes are those of that table, whereas D and trimming came from the DNA. The table for this sample lists about 820,000 clones; almost 95% of them were counted only once. Jointly, the top ten make up nearly 25% of the sample.

Summary of the overall study and its limitations: Even with the large sequencing depth, rarefaction of the sorted-subset datasets indicated that sequencing was incomplete. Sampling was restricted to blood, and TCR repertoires in tissue are likely to differ from TCR repertoires in blood. Higher generation probabilities were observed for clonotypes shared by all four sorted-subset donors than for non-shared clonotypes. When several donors were compared, the shared fraction of clonotypes was roughly 4.8% for naive CD4, about 4% for naive CD8, roughly 2.5% for memory CD4, and roughly 0.4% for memory CD8. Pairwise subsampling indicated that sequencing depth was expected to affect the degree of clonotype sharing among donors. Because the study included only a small number of donors, the genetic and exposure-history diversity represented was limited. Naive subsets generally had larger estimated clonotype richness than memory subsets did.

Via the germline V gene (reference sequence), CDR1 is SEHNR and CDR2 FQNEAQ. The V end gives up 5 bases and the J end 7 bases, leaving 10 bases in the junction not matched to a gene. The CDR3 holds 17 amino acids from the cysteine to the phenylalanine. The CDR3 DNA has 51 bases and is translated from base 1. With regard to this clone: What this receptor recognizes is not known. Per-base qualities were not stored, and no clone one base away is much larger.

Input material: naive CD8+ T cells sorted from blood. The cell subset or site label for this specimen denotes: CD45RA+CCR7+. This receptor was taken from a man aged 25-40 years in good health. The chain couples TRBV7-9 to TRBJ2-2, and 13 junction bases match TRBD2. The sequenced DNA: TGTGCCAGCAGCATCCCGGGACTAGCGGGACCGATCGGGGAGCTGTTTTTT. Translated, it reads CASSIPGLAGPIGELFF.